The next 9 T cell receptor beta chains were all read from a single sample in a study of shared clonotypes between healthy human individuals. Terminally differentiated effector memory CD45RA+ cells were excluded by CCR7 positive selection of CD45RO-negative cells. Here immunoSEQ multiplex PCR was the method, and the copy in TCRdb shows in-frame clones only, minus some. The sample contains around 1.9 million clones, 90% to 95% of which appear only once. Sequences were obtained from naive CD8+ T cells from PBMCs. The receptor source for this set is a young man in good health. Some clones in this sample may be carry-over from other donors' samples.

V gene TRBV27 combines with J gene TRBJ2-7; D not resolved. This CDR3 comprises 14 residues. Germline V gene data show CDR1 as MNHEY and CDR2 as SMNVEV (reference sequence). Trimming removed 2 bases at V and 7 bases at J, with 15 bases between. The CDR3 DNA is TGTGCCAGCAGTTTACTCCCTGCAGGTTCGGAGCAGTACTTC. Encoded protein: CASSLLPAGSEQYF.

The genes are TRBV27 and TRBJ2-7; D might be TRBD2 (5 bases). Trimming took 2 bases from V and 4 from J, leaving 12 bases between them. This CDR3 comprises 14 residues. Germline loops: CDR1 MNHEY, CDR2 SMNVEV (reference sequence). For the CDR3, the DNA is TGTGCCAGCAGTTTACAAGGAACTAGTTACGAGCAGTACTTC. It yields the protein CASSLQGTSYEQYF.

The V call is TRBV4-1, the J call TRBJ2-5; D remains ambiguous. The DNA end is more similar to TRBJ2-7, so the J call may be wrong. CDR3 length: 15 amino acids. From germline, CDR1 is MGHRA and CDR2 YSYEKL. The CDR3 is CASSQDLASDYEQYF. The CDR3, as DNA: TGCGCCAGCAGCCAAGATTTGGCCTCCGACTACGAGCAGTACTTC.

Notes on this clone: Other DNA sequences in this specimen translate into the identical CDR3. The chain combines TRBV11-3 with TRBJ2-7; D is unresolved. With 0 bases removed from V and 0 bases from J, the gap between germline ends came to 3 bases. The length of the CDR3 is 13 residues. Per the germline V gene, CDR1 is SGHNT and CDR2 is YENEEA. CDR3 sequence reads: CASSLDPSYEQYF. The CDR3 DNA follows: TGTGCCAGCAGCTTAGATCCCTCCTACGAGCAGTACTTC.

This rearrangement joins TRBV11-2 to TRBJ2-1; 7 bases are shared with TRBD2. Germline V gene sequence: CDR1 SGHAT, CDR2 FQNNGV. This CDR3 region has 13 residues. V dropped 4 bases and J dropped 13; count of bases not matched to a gene: 10. The CDR3 is CASSSREGVTQFF. The CDR3 bases are TGTGCCAGCAGCTCCAGGGAGGGCGTCACCCAGTTCTTC.

The rearrangement joins TRBV11-2 to TRBJ2-1; D not certain. V was cut by 0 bases and J by 7 bases, with 16 bases left in between. In germline, CDR1 is SGHAT, CDR2 FQNNGV. This CDR3 is 16 amino acids long. CDR3 DNA: TGTGCCAGCAGCTTAGACAGAACAGTACATGGGAATGAGCAGTTCTTC. Translation: CASSLDRTVHGNEQFF. The complete variable domain, with remaining parts taken from reference TRBV11-2 and TRBJ2-1, reads EAGVAQSPRYKIIEKRQSVAFWCNPISGHATLYWYQQILGQGPKLLIQFQNNGVVDDSQLPKDRFSAERLKGVDSTLKIQPAKLEDSAVYLCASSLDRTVHGNEQFFGPGTRLTVL.

This chain uses TRBV11-2 with TRBJ1-2; TRBD1 might be the D (5 bases). This CDR3 comprises 13 residues. V was trimmed by 5 bases and J by 4 bases, leaving 11 bases between them. Germline V gene data show CDR1 as SGHAT and CDR2 as FQNNGV. The CDR3 DNA reads TGTGCCAGCAGCCTACGGGACGGCTATGGCTACACCTTC. It codes for CASSLRDGYGYTF.

The gene calls are TRBV5-1 and TRBJ1-3, with TRBD1 matching 11 bases. In germline, CDR1 is SGHRS, CDR2 YFSETQ. Trimming took 5 bases from V and 3 from J; bases not matched to a gene: 4. This CDR3 comprises 15 residues. As DNA, the CDR3 is TGCGCCAGCAGGAATGGGACAGGGGGTGGAAACACCATATATTTT. Protein: CASRNGTGGGNTIYF.

This chain links TRBV7-3 with TRBJ1-2, with D tentatively TRBD1 (5 bases). Germline V CDR1 and CDR2: SGHTA, FQGTGA. V was trimmed by 1 base and J by 4 bases, leaving 16 bases between them. This CDR3 has 16 residues. DNA of the CDR3: TGTGCCAGCAGCTTAATCGGCGGGCAGGGAGGCTATGGCTACACCTTC. Amino acid sequence: CASSLIGGQGGYGYTF.